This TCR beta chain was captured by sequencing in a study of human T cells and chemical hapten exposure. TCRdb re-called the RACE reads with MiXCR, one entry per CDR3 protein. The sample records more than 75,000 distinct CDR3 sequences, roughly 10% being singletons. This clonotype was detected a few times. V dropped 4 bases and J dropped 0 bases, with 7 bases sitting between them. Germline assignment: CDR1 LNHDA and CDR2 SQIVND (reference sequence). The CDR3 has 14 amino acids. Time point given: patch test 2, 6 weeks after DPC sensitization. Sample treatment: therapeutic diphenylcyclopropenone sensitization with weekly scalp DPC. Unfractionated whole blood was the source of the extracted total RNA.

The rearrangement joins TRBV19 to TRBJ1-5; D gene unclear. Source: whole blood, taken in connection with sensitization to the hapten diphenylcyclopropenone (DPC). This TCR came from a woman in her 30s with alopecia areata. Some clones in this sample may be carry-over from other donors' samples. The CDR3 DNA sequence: TGTGCCAGTAGTACCGGGCGTAGCAATCAGCCCCAGCATTTT. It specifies CASSTGRSNQPQHF.